This T cell receptor (beta chain) was recorded in a study of OX40 agonist ivuxolimab in advanced cancers. Study observations and caveats: In the 0.1 to 3.0 mg/kg range, CD4+ and CD8+ blood T cells had expanded clonally by week 6.

Generated by immunoSEQ multiplex PCR, the TCRdb table keeps only in-frame clones and is missing some. The data show about 91,000 clones, approximately 85% seen once. Trimming stripped 3 bases from V and 10 bases from J, with 13 bases between. Germline CDR1 reads SEHNR; CDR2 reads FQNEAQ (reference sequence). This CDR3 is 13 amino acids long. Blood draws occurred at baseline, cycle 4 day 1, and cycle 7 day 1. Points on this clone: The antigen is undetermined.

The input for sequencing was CD4+ or CD8+ T cells sorted from blood, taken in a trial of the OX40 agonist ivuxolimab. This chain joins TRBV7-9 and TRBJ2-1; possibly TRBD2 for D (6 bases). This TCR derives from an adult with an advanced solid tumor such as melanoma, head and neck, liver or kidney cancer. For the CDR3, the DNA is TGTGCCAGCAGCTTCTTCGGAGGGGAGGAGCAGTTCTTC. This sequence encodes CASSFFGGEEQFF.